The present entry profiles one T cell receptor (beta chain) with its context. The germline CDR1 and CDR2 sequences are SGHDT and YYEEEE. The ends were cut back, 2 bases at V and 5 bases at J, with 16 bases in the middle. The CDR3 is made up of 16 amino acids. The data were taken from a study of blood T cell repertoires in COVID-19. Background on the study: COVID-19 samples collected from the United States, Italy and Spain covered acute and convalescent phases. From T cells, B-cell-depleted T cells, or PBMCs came the material, which was cDNA or gDNA.

Source study methods: Nucleated cell number was recorded as an estimate derived from reference gene primer amplification. Clones were read by immunoSEQ multiplex PCR, and TCRdb kept only the in-frame ones, dropping some. That table supplies the V and J calls and clone size; D and trimming were determined from the DNA. The sample comprises roughly 59,000 clones, roughly 81% of which are singletons, and approximately 15% rests with the top ten. V usage is TRBV5-6 and J usage is TRBJ2-2; D remains ambiguous. The sequencing sample was made of peripheral blood. The sequence was collected from an elderly man with acute or convalescent COVID-19. The CDR3: CASSFGLVLGTGELFF. The CDR3 DNA reads TGTGCCAGCAGCTTTGGGTTGGTACTCGGGACCGGGGAGCTGTTTTTT.